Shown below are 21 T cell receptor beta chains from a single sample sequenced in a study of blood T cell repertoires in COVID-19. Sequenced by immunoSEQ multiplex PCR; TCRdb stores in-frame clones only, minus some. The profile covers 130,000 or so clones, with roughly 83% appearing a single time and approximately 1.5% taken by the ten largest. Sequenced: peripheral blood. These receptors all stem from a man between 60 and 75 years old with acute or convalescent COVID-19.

The CDR3 loop reads CAANIGRGELFF. The CDR3 region has the DNA TGTGCCGCCAATATAGGGAGGGGGGAGCTGTTTTTT. The V and J genes are TRBV10-3 and TRBJ2-2, with D tentatively TRBD2 (6 bases). Looked up from germline, CDR1 is ENHRY and CDR2 is SYGVKD. Trimming left V 11 bases short and J 8 bases short, with 15 bases between. The CDR3 consists of 12 residues.

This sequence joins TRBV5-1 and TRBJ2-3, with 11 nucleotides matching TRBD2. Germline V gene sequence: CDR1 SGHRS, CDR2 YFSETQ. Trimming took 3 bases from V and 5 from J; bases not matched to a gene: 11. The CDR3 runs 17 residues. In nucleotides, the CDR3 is TGCGCCAGCAGCTATGATTTTAGCGGGGGGGCCGGAGATACGCAGTATTTT. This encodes CASSYDFSGGAGDTQYF.

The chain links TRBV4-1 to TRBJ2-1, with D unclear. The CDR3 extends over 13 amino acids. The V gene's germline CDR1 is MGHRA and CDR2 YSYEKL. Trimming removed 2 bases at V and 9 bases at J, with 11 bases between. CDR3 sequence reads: CASSQTLGSEQFF. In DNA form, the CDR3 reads TGCGCCAGCAGCCAAACCCTAGGCAGTGAGCAGTTCTTC.

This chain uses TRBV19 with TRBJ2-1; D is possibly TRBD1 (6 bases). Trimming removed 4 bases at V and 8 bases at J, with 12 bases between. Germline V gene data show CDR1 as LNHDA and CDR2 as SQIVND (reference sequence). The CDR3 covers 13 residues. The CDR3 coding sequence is TGTGCCAGTAGTACCCTGGACAGTCATGAGCAGTTCTTC. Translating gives CASSTLDSHEQFF.

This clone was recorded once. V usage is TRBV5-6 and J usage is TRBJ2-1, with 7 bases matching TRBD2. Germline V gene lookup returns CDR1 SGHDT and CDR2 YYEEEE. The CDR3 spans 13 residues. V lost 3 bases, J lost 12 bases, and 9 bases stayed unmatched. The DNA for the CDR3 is TGTGCCAGCAGCTCGCGGGAGCCGGGTAGGCAGTTCTTC. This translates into CASSSREPGRQFF. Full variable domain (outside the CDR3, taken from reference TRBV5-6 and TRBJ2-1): DAGVTQSPTHLIKTRGQQVTLRCSPKSGHDTVSWYQQALGQGPQFIFQYYEEEERQRGNFPDRFSGHQFPNYSSELNVNALLLGDSALYLCASSSREPGRQFFGPGTRLTVL.

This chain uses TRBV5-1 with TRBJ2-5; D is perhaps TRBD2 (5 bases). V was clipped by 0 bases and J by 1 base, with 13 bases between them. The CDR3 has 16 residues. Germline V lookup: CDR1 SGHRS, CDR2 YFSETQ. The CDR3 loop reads CASSLDLGNLQETQYF. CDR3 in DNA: TGCGCCAGCAGCTTGGATCTCGGGAACCTCCAAGAGACCCAGTACTTC.

CDR3 loop: CASSQDLGLREQYF. CDR3 DNA: TGTGCCAGCAGCCAAGATCTAGGTCTACGGGAGCAGTACTTC. V usage is TRBV3-1 (or the pseudogene TRBV3-2) and J usage is TRBJ2-7, with no clear D. The germline gives CDR1 LGHDT, CDR2 YNNKEL (reference sequence). This CDR3 has 14 amino acids. V was trimmed by 0 bases and J by 7 bases, leaving 13 bases between them.

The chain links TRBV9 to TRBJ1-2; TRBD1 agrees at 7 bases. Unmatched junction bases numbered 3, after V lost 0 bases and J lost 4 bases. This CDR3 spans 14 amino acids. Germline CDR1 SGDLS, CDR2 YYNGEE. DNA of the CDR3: TGTGCCAGCAGCGTAGATTCAGGGGGCTATGGCTACACCTTC. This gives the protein CASSVDSGGYGYTF.

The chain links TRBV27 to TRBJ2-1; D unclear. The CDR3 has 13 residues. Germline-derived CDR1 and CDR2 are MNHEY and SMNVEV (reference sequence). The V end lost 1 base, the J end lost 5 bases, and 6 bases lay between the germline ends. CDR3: CASSLFFNNEQFF. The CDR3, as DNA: TGTGCCAGCAGTTTATTTTTCAACAATGAGCAGTTCTTC.

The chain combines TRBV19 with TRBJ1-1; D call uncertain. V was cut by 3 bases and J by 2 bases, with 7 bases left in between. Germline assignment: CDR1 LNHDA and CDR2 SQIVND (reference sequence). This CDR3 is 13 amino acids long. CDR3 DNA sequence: TGTGCCAGTAGTATGGCACGTAACACTGAAGCTTTCTTT. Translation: CASSMARNTEAFF.

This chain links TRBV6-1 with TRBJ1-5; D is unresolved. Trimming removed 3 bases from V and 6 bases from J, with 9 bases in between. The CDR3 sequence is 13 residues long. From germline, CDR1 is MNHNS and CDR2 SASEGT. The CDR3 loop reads CASSEGRSQPQHF. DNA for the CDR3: TGTGCCAGCAGTGAGGGGAGGAGTCAGCCCCAGCATTTT.

CDR3 in amino acids: CASSPDPGSHNEQFF. The DNA of the CDR3 is TGTGCCAGCAGCCCCGACCCGGGATCGCACAATGAGCAGTTCTTC. This rearrangement joins TRBV7-3 to TRBJ2-1; tentative D call: TRBD2 (5 bases). The CDR3 has 15 amino acids. The V and J ends lost 5 bases and 5 bases respectively, with 16 bases between them. Germline assignment: CDR1 SGHTA and CDR2 FQGTGA.

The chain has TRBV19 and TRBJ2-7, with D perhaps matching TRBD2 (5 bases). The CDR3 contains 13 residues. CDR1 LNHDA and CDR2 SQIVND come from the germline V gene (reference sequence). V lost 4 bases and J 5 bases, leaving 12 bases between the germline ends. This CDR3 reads CASSSAGWHEQYF. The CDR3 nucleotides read TGTGCCAGTAGTAGTGCGGGTTGGCACGAGCAGTACTTC. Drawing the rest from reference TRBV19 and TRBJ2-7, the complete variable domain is DGGITQSPKYLFRKEGQNVTLSCEQNLNHDAMYWYRQDPGQGLRLIYYSQIVNDFQKGDIAEGYSVSREKKESFPLTVTSAQKNPTAFYLCASSSAGWHEQYFGPGTRLTVT.

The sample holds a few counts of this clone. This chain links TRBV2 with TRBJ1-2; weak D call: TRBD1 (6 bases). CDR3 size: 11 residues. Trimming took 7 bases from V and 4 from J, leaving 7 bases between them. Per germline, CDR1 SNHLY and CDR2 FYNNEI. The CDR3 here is CASKQGYGYTF. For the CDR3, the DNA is TGTGCCAGCAAACAGGGCTATGGCTACACCTTC.

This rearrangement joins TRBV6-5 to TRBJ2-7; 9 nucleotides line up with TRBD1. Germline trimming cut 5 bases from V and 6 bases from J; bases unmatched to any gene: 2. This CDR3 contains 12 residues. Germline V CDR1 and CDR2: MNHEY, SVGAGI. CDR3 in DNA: TGTGCCAGCAGTAACAGGGGGCGCGAGCAGTACTTC. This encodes CASSNRGREQYF.

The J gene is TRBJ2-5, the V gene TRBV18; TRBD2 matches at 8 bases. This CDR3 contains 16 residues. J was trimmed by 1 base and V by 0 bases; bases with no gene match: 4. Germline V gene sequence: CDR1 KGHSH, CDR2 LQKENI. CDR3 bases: TGTGCCAGCTCACCACCGGCGACTAGCGTCCAAGAGACCCAGTACTTC. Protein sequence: CASSPPATSVQETQYF.

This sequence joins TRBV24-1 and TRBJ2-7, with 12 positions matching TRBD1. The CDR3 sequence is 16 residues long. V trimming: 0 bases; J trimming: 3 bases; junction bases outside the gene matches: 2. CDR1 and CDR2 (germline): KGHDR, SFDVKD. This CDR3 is CATSDLGTGGIYEQYF. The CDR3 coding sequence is TGTGCCACCAGTGATTTGGGGACAGGGGGCATCTACGAGCAGTACTTC.

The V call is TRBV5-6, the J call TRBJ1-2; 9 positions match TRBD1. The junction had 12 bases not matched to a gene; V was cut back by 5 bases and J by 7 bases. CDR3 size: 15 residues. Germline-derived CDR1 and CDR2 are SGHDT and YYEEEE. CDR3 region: CASRRSRDRVRGYTF. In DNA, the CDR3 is TGTGCCAGCAGACGCAGCCGGGACAGGGTTCGTGGCTACACCTTC. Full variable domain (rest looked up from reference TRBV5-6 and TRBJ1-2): DAGVTQSPTHLIKTRGQQVTLRCSPKSGHDTVSWYQQALGQGPQFIFQYYEEEERQRGNFPDRFSGHQFPNYSSELNVNALLLGDSALYLCASRRSRDRVRGYTFGSGTRLTVV.

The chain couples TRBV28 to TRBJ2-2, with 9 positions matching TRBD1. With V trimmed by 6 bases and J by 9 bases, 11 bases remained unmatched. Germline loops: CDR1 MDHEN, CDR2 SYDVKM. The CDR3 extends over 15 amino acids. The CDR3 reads CASSPWGDRARELFF. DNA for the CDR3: TGTGCCAGCAGCCCATGGGGGGACAGGGCCAGGGAGCTGTTTTTT.

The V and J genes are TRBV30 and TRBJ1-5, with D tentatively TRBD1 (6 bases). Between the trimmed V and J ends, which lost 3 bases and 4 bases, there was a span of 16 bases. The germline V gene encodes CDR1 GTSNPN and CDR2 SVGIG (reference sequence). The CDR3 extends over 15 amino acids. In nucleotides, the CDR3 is TGTGCCTGGAGCGTAGGCAGGGGAAGGAATCAGCCCCAGCATTTT. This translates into CAWSVGRGRNQPQHF.

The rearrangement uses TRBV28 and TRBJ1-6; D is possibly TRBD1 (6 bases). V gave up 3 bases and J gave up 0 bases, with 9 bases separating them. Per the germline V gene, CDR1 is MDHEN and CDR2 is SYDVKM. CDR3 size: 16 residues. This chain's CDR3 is CASSFQGSSYNSPLHF. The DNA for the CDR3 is TGTGCCAGCAGTTTTCAGGGGAGCTCCTATAATTCACCCCTCCACTTT.